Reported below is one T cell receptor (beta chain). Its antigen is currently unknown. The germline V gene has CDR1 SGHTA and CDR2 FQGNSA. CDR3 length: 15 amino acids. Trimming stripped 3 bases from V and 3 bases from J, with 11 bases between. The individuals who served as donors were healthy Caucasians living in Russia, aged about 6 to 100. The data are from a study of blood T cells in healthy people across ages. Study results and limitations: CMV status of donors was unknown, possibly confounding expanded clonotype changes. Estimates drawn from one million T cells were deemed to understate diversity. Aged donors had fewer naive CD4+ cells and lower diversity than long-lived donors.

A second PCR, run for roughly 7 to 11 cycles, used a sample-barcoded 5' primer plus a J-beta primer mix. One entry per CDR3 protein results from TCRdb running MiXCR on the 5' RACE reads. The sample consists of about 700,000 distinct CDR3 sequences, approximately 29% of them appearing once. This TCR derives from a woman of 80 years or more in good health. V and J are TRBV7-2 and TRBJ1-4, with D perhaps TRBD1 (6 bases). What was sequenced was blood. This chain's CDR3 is CASSFSGGPNEKLFF. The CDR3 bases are TGTGCCAGCAGCTTTTCCGGGGGCCCTAATGAAAAACTGTTTTTT.